The 16 T cell receptor beta chains listed next were all sequenced from one sample in a study of cytomegalovirus exposure and HLA in healthy donors. The PCR used 60 Vbeta and 13 Jbeta primers. Sequencing was performed with immunoSEQ multiplex PCR; in TCRdb, only in-frame clones are kept and a portion is missing. The sample has more than 95,000 clones; roughly 70% are singletons. Sample: PBMCs. Receptor source: a woman aged 18 to 35 in good health and CMV-seronegative.

Concerning this clone itself: It is likely a read error, because the conserved phenylalanine at the end of the CDR3 is missing. V and J are TRBV29-1 and TRBJ1-1, with TRBD1 as a possible D gene (5 bases). Deletions cut 7 bases from V and 3 bases from J, with 15 bases between. This CDR3 has 13 residues. Germline V gene data show CDR1 as SQVTM and CDR2 as ANQGSEA. The CDR3 region is CSASGRADTEAFV. The CDR3 region has the DNA TGCAGCGCTTCGGGCAGGGCGGACACTGAAGCTTTCGTT.

This clone occurred a few times. The chain recombines TRBV6-5 with TRBJ2-7; 12 bases are shared with TRBD1. The V gene end was trimmed by 6 bases and the J gene end by 5 bases; junction bases not matched to a gene: 8. CDR3 size: 15 residues. Looked up from germline, CDR1 is MNHEY and CDR2 is SVGAGI. The CDR3 reads CASSRTGQGAHEQYF. In nucleotides, the CDR3 is TGTGCCAGCAGCCGGACGGGACAGGGGGCCCACGAGCAGTACTTC.

The chain links TRBV2 to TRBJ1-6, with TRBD1 identical over 7 bases. Germline-derived CDR1 and CDR2 are SNHLY and FYNNEI. The CDR3 runs to 15 residues. Trimming removed 11 bases from V and 6 bases from J; junction bases left unmatched: 13. This CDR3 is CAGGTAINPNSPLHF. As DNA, the CDR3 is TGTGCCGGCGGGACAGCCATTAATCCTAATTCACCCCTCCACTTT.

The rearrangement joins TRBV29-1 to TRBJ1-1; TRBD1 matches at 7 bases. The CDR3 is 12 residues long. The germline CDR1 and CDR2 sequences are SQVTM and ANQGSEA. Trimming removed 6 bases from V and 0 bases from J; junction bases left unmatched: 1. CDR3 loop: CSVGQLNTEAFF. Here the CDR3 DNA reads TGCAGCGTGGGACAGTTGAACACTGAAGCTTTCTTT.

Only a few counts were recorded for this clone. Here the CDR3 reads CASSSRVQETQYF. The CDR3 coding sequence is TGTGCCAGCAGTTCACGAGTGCAAGAGACCCAGTACTTC. V gene TRBV28 combines with J gene TRBJ2-5; D not resolved. The germline CDR1 and CDR2 sequences are MDHEN and SYDVKM. V was clipped by 4 bases and J by 2 bases, with 8 bases between them. The CDR3 runs 13 residues.

The V gene is TRBV5-1, the J gene TRBJ1-1; 10 bases align to TRBD1. V shed 2 bases, J shed 2 bases, and the junction held 3 bases outside the gene matches. CDR3 size: 15 residues. Germline values: CDR1 SGHRS, CDR2 YFSETQ. CDR3 residues: CASSFDRGPNTEAFF. Written as DNA, the CDR3 is TGCGCCAGCAGCTTCGACAGGGGGCCTAACACTGAAGCTTTCTTT.

The V and J genes are TRBV4-1 and TRBJ1-5; TRBD1 agrees at 8 bases. Losses at the gene ends were 0 bases for V and 6 bases for J; bases not matched to a gene: 4. Germline V gene data show CDR1 as MGHRA and CDR2 as YSYEKL. This CDR3 has 15 residues. The CDR3 loop reads CASSQETGGGQPQHF. In nucleotides, the CDR3 is TGCGCCAGCAGCCAAGAAACAGGGGGAGGTCAGCCCCAGCATTTT.

The chain combines TRBV11-2 with TRBJ1-1; D remains ambiguous. The CDR3 covers 16 residues. Trimming shortened V by 5 bases and J by 1 base, and 17 bases separated the two germline ends. Germline V gene data show CDR1 as SGHAT and CDR2 as FQNNGV. The CDR3 nucleotides read TGTGCCAGCAGCCAAGTGCAGATAAGTGCGAACACTGAAGCTTTCTTT. The encoded protein is CASSQVQISANTEAFF.

The J gene is TRBJ1-4, the V gene TRBV7-9; possibly TRBD1 for D (5 bases). V was trimmed by 5 bases and J by 7 bases, leaving 17 bases between them. The germline gives CDR1 SEHNR, CDR2 FQNEAQ (reference sequence). The CDR3 is 15 amino acids. Written as DNA, the CDR3 is TGTGCCAGCAGCCTGGGACCGGACGGGGGTGAAAAACTGTTTTTT. This codes for CASSLGPDGGEKLFF.

The V and J genes are TRBV6-5 and TRBJ1-5; no clear D gene. V shed 2 bases and J shed 3 bases, with 8 bases lying between them. This CDR3 spans 14 amino acids. Per germline, CDR1 MNHEY and CDR2 SVGAGI. The CDR3 is CASSYDNNNQPQHF. CDR3 bases: TGTGCCAGCAGTTACGACAACAACAATCAGCCCCAGCATTTT.

This sequence joins TRBV7-9 and TRBJ1-1; D remains unclear. This CDR3 contains 14 residues. Germline lookup yields CDR1 SEHNR and CDR2 FQNEAQ (reference sequence). Trimming shortened V by 2 bases and J by 6 bases, and 13 bases separated the two germline ends. DNA for the CDR3: TGTGCCAGCAGCTTAAATCTAGGTGCTCCTGAAGCTTTCTTT. Translating it yields CASSLNLGAPEAFF.

The chain has TRBV7-2 and TRBJ1-1; 7 bases are a match to TRBD1. Germline CDR1 SGHTA, CDR2 FQGNSA. The V gene end was trimmed by 3 bases and the J gene end by 4 bases; junction bases not matched to a gene: 5. CDR3 length: 14 residues. CDR3 amino acids: CASSFDRVRTEAFF. CDR3 in DNA: TGTGCCAGCAGCTTTGACAGGGTGCGCACTGAAGCTTTCTTT.

This chain joins TRBV19 and TRBJ1-1; D uncertain. V was pared by 6 bases and J by 9 bases, with 20 bases between. Germline values: CDR1 LNHDA, CDR2 SQIVND (reference sequence). CDR3 length: 14 residues. The CDR3 DNA reads as TGTGCCAGTAGGGCCGAACCGGACGGAGGGAAAGCTTTCTTT. This sequence encodes CASRAEPDGGKAFF.

The gene calls are TRBV4-1 and TRBJ2-1, with 9 nucleotides matching TRBD2. CDR1 is MGHRA and CDR2 is YSYEKL in the germline V gene. With 1 base clipped from V and 10 bases from J, the junction kept 11 bases outside the gene matches. The CDR3 consists of 16 residues. The CDR3 reads CASSQVAGGLGWEQFF. For the CDR3, the DNA is TGCGCCAGCAGCCAAGTGGCGGGGGGGCTTGGGTGGGAGCAGTTCTTC.

This clone was seen a few times. The J gene is TRBJ1-1, the V gene TRBV4-1; D not certain. CDR1 is MGHRA and CDR2 is YSYEKL in the germline V gene. The CDR3 spans 15 residues. V gave up 7 bases and J gave up 1 base, with 16 bases separating them. The CDR3, as DNA: TGCGCCAGCACCCTGGGAGGTGAACAGAACACTGAAGCTTTCTTT. Translating it yields CASTLGGEQNTEAFF.

A few counts support this clone. This rearrangement joins TRBV19 to TRBJ1-1; a weak D match, TRBD1 (5 bases). Per germline, CDR1 LNHDA and CDR2 SQIVND (reference sequence). V shed 6 bases and J shed 4 bases, with 12 bases lying between them. The CDR3 contains 13 residues. The CDR3, as DNA: TGTGCCAGTAGCTCGGCGGGGGGCACTGAAGCTTTCTTT. Its protein is CASSSAGGTEAFF.